Listed below are T cell receptor beta chains from one sample, sequenced in a study of OX40 agonist ivuxolimab in advanced cancers. Libraries were prepared by immunoSEQ multiplex PCR; TCRdb keeps only in-frame clonotypes and omits some of them. The sample contains under 100,000 clones, roughly 80% of which appear only once. Sequencing was performed on CD4+ or CD8+ T cells sorted from blood, taken in a trial of the OX40 agonist ivuxolimab. These receptors were collected from an adult with an advanced solid tumor such as melanoma, head and neck, liver or kidney cancer. The CDR3 runs from the conserved cysteine through the conserved F or W.

V gene,CDR3 protein
TRBV5-6,CASRSPVETYEQYF
TRBV6-5,CASSSGGGMNQPQHF
TRBV5-7,CASSGDRAYNEQFF
TRBV7-9,CASSLKDYTDTQYF
TRBV10-3,CATCSGSHGDTQYF
TRBV4-2,CASSPRGLAGVRTDTQYF
TRBV6-6,CASSYGLGTYYEQYF
TRBV11-2,CASSLDVGEATYNEQFF
TRBV6-4,CAIIGSLGLAGGPTGELFF
TRBV11-3,CASSLDAGGMAFF
TRBV7-8,CASSLKGQGSQLAKNIQYF
TRBV27,CASSFTGTPSYGYTF
TRBV19,CASSIVQNTEAFF
TRBV19,CASSIVRGAGSTDTQYF
TRBV2,CASNKLVVDTQYF
TRBV6-1,CASSERTGMNTEAFF